The rows below give T cell receptor beta chains drawn from one sample of a study of blood T cell repertoires in COVID-19. Measured with immunoSEQ multiplex PCR; TCRdb has only the in-frame clones, and not every one. The sample records some 250,000 clones, about 90% being singletons. Sequencing used peripheral blood. These receptors were taken from a woman aged 25 to 39 who had recovered from COVID-19. CDR3s include the opening cysteine and the closing phenylalanine or tryptophan.

j_call: TRBJ1-5; v_call: TRBV6-2/TRBV6-3; cdr3_aa: CASSDRTGTVGQPQHF
j_call: TRBJ1-1; v_call: TRBV5-6; cdr3_aa: CASNLNRATEAFF
j_call: TRBJ2-7; v_call: TRBV19; cdr3_aa: CASSISTVYEQYF
j_call: TRBJ2-7; v_call: TRBV3-1/TRBV3-2; cdr3_aa: CASSQDPGSNEQYF
j_call: TRBJ1-3; v_call: TRBV9; cdr3_aa: CASKNEAAGNTIYF
j_call: TRBJ2-7; v_call: TRBV6-1; cdr3_aa: CASSEFLDLRYF
j_call: TRBJ1-2; v_call: TRBV2; cdr3_aa: CASSEVLRGLNYGYTF
j_call: TRBJ2-1; v_call: TRBV15; cdr3_aa: CATSPPPRERGNEQFF
j_call: TRBJ2-6; v_call: TRBV7-3; cdr3_aa: CASSYGGSSGANVLTF
j_call: TRBJ1-1; v_call: TRBV11-2; cdr3_aa: CASSLAGQGGTEAFF
j_call: TRBJ1-6; v_call: TRBV6-4; cdr3_aa: CASSGQANSPLHF
j_call: TRBJ1-2; v_call: TRBV5-1; cdr3_aa: CASSLGVAGYTF
j_call: TRBJ1-3; v_call: TRBV6-6; cdr3_aa: CASSPTLPGGSGNTIYF
j_call: TRBJ1-1; v_call: TRBV6-6; cdr3_aa: CASSFPPGQVNTEAFF
j_call: TRBJ1-2; v_call: TRBV4-2; cdr3_aa: CASSQVAGGGYTF
j_call: TRBJ2-1; v_call: TRBV5-1; cdr3_aa: CASTAGAGGENEQFF
j_call: TRBJ1-2; v_call: TRBV9; cdr3_aa: CASSVARQGNYGYTF
j_call: TRBJ1-2; v_call: TRBV30; cdr3_aa: CAWSPGGVYGYTF
j_call: TRBJ2-3; v_call: TRBV30; cdr3_aa: CAWSVVWALEDTQYF
j_call: TRBJ2-5; v_call: TRBV6-2/TRBV6-3; cdr3_aa: CASSPTGETQYF
j_call: TRBJ2-1; v_call: TRBV6-5; cdr3_aa: CASSYLSRGEQFF
j_call: TRBJ1-6; v_call: TRBV2; cdr3_aa: CASSEAWRRDNSPLHF
j_call: TRBJ1-1; v_call: TRBV24-1; cdr3_aa: CATMGGETEAFF
j_call: TRBJ1-5; v_call: TRBV19; cdr3_aa: CASSIARVDQPQHF
j_call: TRBJ2-3; v_call: TRBV2; cdr3_aa: CASSEDGGVYF
j_call: TRBJ2-3; v_call: TRBV6-5; cdr3_aa: CAISTGGFRGDTQYF
j_call: TRBJ2-5; v_call: TRBV4-2; cdr3_aa: CASSRASGGLQETQYF
j_call: TRBJ2-5; v_call: TRBV5-8; cdr3_aa: CASSPTGGLETQYF
j_call: TRBJ2-1; v_call: TRBV19; cdr3_aa: CASSIRPGSNEQFF
j_call: TRBJ2-2; v_call: TRBV6-1; cdr3_aa: CASSEVVSGGVNTGELFF
j_call: TRBJ1-1; v_call: TRBV9; cdr3_aa: CASSEGTGANTEAFF
j_call: TRBJ1-1; v_call: TRBV7-9; cdr3_aa: CASGLDRAPEAFF
j_call: TRBJ2-3; v_call: TRBV6-1; cdr3_aa: CASSENLQVWSGEYTDTQYF
j_call: TRBJ1-2; v_call: TRBV6-1; cdr3_aa: CASSETSYGYTF
j_call: TRBJ1-6; v_call: TRBV6-4; cdr3_aa: CASSPTAGDGSSPLHF
j_call: TRBJ2-7; v_call: TRBV7-9; cdr3_aa: CASSSLGRVPEQYF
j_call: TRBJ1-4; v_call: TRBV10-3; cdr3_aa: CAISESGGEKLFF
j_call: TRBJ1-6; v_call: TRBV5-1; cdr3_aa: CASSLKTGGLSDSPLHF
j_call: TRBJ2-3; v_call: TRBV7-9; cdr3_aa: CASGSSGGLTDTQYF
j_call: TRBJ2-5; v_call: TRBV5-4; cdr3_aa: CASSAPGTGGRETQYF
j_call: TRBJ2-5; v_call: TRBV12-3/TRBV12-4; cdr3_aa: CASSFSGRETQYF
j_call: TRBJ2-3; v_call: TRBV12-2; cdr3_aa: CASRLARVSDTQYF
j_call: TRBJ2-1; v_call: TRBV9; cdr3_aa: CASSVASIGTSSYNEQFF
j_call: TRBJ2-3; v_call: TRBV5-1; cdr3_aa: CASSLVEALTDTQYF
j_call: TRBJ2-2; v_call: TRBV16; cdr3_aa: CASSHRVTGELFF
j_call: TRBJ2-7; v_call: TRBV7-3; cdr3_aa: CASSRDRGYEQYF
j_call: TRBJ2-7; v_call: TRBV7-2; cdr3_aa: CASSSRPEGLLYEQYF
j_call: TRBJ2-7; v_call: TRBV12-5; cdr3_aa: CASGLVLGRSGSYEQYF
j_call: TRBJ1-1; v_call: TRBV3-1/TRBV3-2; cdr3_aa: CASSPRGNTEAFF
j_call: TRBJ2-3; v_call: TRBV4-1; cdr3_aa: CASSQDSGLYTDTQYF